This TCR beta chain was observed in a study of blood T cell repertoires in COVID-19. Turning to the study itself: From the United States, Italy and Spain came samples of acute and convalescent COVID-19. The analysed material was cDNA or gDNA that came from T cells, B-cell-depleted T cells, or PBMCs.

CDR1 is SGHVS, CDR2 FQNEAQ, per germline. CDR3 size: 15 residues. Trimming cost V 3 bases and J 0 bases, with 11 bases left between them. Authors' data handling: Nucleated cell number was recorded as an estimate derived from reference gene primer amplification. Sequencing was performed with immunoSEQ multiplex PCR; in TCRdb, only in-frame clones are kept and a portion is missing. The DNA gave D and trimming, while V, J and clone size come from that table. The sample includes tens of thousands of clones, about 88% of them seen just once. Material for sequencing was peripheral blood. The TCR comes from a human donor with active COVID-19. The donor label of this sample is uncertain. This rearrangement joins TRBV7-8 to TRBJ1-2, with D hard to call. The CDR3 DNA is TGTGCCAGCAGCTTTATGGCAGGTTCTAACTATGGCTACACCTTC. This sequence encodes CASSFMAGSNYGYTF.